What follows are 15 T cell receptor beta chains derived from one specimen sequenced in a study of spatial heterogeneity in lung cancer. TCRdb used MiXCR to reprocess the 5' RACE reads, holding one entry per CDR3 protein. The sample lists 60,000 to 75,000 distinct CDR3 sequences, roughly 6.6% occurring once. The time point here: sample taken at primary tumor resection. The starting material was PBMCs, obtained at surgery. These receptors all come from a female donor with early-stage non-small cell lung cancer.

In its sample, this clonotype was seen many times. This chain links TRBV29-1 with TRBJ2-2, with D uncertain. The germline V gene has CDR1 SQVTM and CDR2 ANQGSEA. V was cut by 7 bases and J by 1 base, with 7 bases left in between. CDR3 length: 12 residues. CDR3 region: CSASRNTGELFF. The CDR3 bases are TGCAGCGCATCAAGGAACACCGGGGAGCTGTTTTTT.

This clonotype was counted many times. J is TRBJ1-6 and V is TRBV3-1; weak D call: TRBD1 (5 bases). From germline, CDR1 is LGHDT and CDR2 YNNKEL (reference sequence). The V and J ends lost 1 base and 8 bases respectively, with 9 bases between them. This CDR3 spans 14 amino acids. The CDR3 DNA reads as TGTGCCAGCAGCCAAGGGCAGGGCTATTCACCCCTCCACTTT. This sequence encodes CASSQGQGYSPLHF.

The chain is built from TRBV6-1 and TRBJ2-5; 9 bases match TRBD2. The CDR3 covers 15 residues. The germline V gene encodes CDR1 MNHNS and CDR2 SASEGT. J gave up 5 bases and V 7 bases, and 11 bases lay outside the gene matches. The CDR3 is CASTSLAGGVETQYF. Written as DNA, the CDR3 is TGTGCCAGCACCAGCCTGGCGGGAGGGGTGGAGACCCAGTACTTC.

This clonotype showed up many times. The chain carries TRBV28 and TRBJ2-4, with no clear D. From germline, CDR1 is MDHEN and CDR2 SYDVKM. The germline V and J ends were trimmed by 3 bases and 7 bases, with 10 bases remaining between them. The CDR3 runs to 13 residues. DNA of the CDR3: TGTGCCAGCAGTTTCGCCATTAGGAACATTCAGTACTTC. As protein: CASSFAIRNIQYF.

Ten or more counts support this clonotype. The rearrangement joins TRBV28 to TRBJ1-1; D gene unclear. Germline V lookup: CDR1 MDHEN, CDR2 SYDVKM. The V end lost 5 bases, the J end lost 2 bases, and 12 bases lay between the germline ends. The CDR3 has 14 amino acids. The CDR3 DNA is TGTGCCAGCAGTCCACGTCGGGAAAACACTGAAGCTTTCTTT. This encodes CASSPRRENTEAFF. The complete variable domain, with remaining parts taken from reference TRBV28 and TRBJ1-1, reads DVKVTQSSRYLVKRTGEKVFLECVQDMDHENMFWYRQDPGLGLRLIYFSYDVKMKEKGDIPEGYSVSREKKERFSLILESASTNQTSMYLCASSPRRENTEAFFGQGTRLTVV.

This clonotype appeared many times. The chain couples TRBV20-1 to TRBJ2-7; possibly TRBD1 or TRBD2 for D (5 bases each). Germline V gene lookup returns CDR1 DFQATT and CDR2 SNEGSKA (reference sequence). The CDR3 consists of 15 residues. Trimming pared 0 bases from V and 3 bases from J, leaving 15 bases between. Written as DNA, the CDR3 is TGCAGTGCTAGAGACTTCGGGACCCATGACTACGAGCAGTACTTC. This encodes CSARDFGTHDYEQYF.

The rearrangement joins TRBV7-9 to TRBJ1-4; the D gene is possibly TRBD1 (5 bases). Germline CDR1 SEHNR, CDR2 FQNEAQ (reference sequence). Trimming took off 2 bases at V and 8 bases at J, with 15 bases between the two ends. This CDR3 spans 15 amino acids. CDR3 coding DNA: TGTGCCAGCAGCTTACTCGGTCAGGGAAAGGAAAAACTGTTTTTT. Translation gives CASSLLGQGKEKLFF.

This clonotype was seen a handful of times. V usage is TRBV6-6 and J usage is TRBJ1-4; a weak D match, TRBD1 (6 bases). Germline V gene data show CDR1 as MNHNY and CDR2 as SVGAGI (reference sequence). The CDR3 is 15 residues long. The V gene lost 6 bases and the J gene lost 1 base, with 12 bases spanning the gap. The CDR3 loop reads CASRMGGGTNEKLFF. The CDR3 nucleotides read TGTGCCAGCAGGATGGGGGGCGGAACTAATGAAAAACTGTTTTTT.

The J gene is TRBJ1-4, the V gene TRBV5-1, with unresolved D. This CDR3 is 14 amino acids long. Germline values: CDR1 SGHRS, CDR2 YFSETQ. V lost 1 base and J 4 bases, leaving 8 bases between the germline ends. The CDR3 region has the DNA TGCGCCAGCAGCTTGAAAGGGAATAATGAAAAACTGTTTTTT. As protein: CASSLKGNNEKLFF.

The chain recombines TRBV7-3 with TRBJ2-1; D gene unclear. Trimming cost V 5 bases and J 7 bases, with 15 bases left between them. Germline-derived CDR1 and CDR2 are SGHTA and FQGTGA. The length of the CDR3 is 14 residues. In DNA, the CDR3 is TGTGCCAGCAGCGCTAATCCCGCTCAAAATGAGCAGTTCTTC. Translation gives CASSANPAQNEQFF.

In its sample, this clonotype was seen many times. The CDR3 DNA follows: TGTGCCAGCATAGGGCTAGCGAGTGCCGGGGAGCTGTTTTTT. Residues: CASIGLASAGELFF. V and J are TRBV6-1 and TRBJ2-2, with D perhaps matching TRBD2 (6 bases). Germline V gives CDR1 MNHNS, CDR2 SASEGT. V lost 7 bases and J lost 6, with 15 bases in between. The CDR3 extends over 14 amino acids.

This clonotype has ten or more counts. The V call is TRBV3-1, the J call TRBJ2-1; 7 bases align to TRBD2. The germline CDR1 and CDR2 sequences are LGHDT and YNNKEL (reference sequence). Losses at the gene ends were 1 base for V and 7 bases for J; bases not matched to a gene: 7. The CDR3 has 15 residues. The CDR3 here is CASSQAPGLENEQFF. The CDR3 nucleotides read TGTGCCAGCAGCCAAGCCCCAGGACTAGAGAATGAGCAGTTCTTC.

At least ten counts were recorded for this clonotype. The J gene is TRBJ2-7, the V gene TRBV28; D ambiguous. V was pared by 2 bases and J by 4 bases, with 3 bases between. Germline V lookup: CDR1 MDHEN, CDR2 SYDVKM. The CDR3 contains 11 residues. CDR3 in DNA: TGTGCCAGCAGTTTAAGATACGAGCAGTACTTC. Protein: CASSLRYEQYF.

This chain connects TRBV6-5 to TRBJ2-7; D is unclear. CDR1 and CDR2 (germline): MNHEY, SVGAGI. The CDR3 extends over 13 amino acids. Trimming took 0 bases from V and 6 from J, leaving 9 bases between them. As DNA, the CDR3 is TGTGCCAGCAGTTACTCAAGGGATGGCGAGCAGTACTTC. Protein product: CASSYSRDGEQYF.

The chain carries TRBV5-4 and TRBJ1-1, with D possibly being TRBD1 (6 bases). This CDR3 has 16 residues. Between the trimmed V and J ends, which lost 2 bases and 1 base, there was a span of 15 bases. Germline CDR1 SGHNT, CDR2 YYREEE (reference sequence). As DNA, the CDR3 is TGTGCCAGCAGCTTCCCGGTGGGGGCCGCGAACACTGAAGCTTTCTTT. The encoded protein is CASSFPVGAANTEAFF.